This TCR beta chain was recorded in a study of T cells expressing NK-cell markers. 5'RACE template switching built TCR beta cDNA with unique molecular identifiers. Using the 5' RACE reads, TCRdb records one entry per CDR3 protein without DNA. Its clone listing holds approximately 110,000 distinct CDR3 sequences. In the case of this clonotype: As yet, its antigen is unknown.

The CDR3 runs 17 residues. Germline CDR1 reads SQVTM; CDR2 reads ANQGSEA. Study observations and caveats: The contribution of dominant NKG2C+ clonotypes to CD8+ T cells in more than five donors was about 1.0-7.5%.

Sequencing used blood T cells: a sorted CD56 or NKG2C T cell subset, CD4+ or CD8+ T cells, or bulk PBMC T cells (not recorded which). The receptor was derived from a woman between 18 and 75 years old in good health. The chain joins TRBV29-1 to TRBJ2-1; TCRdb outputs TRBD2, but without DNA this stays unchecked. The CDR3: CSVPPRTSGSRYNEQFF.